This is a list of T cell receptor beta chains from one sample in a study of T cells in Graves' hyperthyroidism and ophthalmopathy. TCRdb re-called the multiplex PCR reads through MiXCR, storing one row per CDR3 protein. Seen here are fewer than 750,000 distinct CDR3 sequences, around 46% observed once, and the top ten hold 7.5% to 8.5%. The sample consisted of peripheral blood or thyroid tissue (not recorded which). The receptors derive from a woman under 30 with Graves' hyperthyroidism. Both conserved end residues are part of each CDR3. D genes are given only for firm matches. The listing skips clone size in some rows; elsewhere it reads once, few, many or a size class.

d_gene,j_gene,abundance,v_gene,CDR3nt,CDR3aa
.,TRBJ2-3,few,TRBV12-3/TRBV12-4,TGTGCCAGCAAGCAGGGGCAGAGCACAGATACGCAGTATTTT,CASKQGQSTDTQYF
.,TRBJ2-7,.,TRBV7-9,TGCGCCAGCAGCCATGGGGGGGAGCAGTACTTC,CASSHGGEQYF
TRBD2,TRBJ2-3,many,TRBV11-2,TGTGCCAGCAGCTTAGGCGGAGCTAGCGGGGGACGCACAGATACGCAGTATTTT,CASSLGGASGGRTDTQYF
.,TRBJ1-4,.,TRBV6-6,TGTGCCAGCAGTTACTCAGGGGACCAAAGGGAACTGTTTTTT,CASSYSGDQRELFF
.,TRBJ2-1,.,TRBV10-2,TGCGCCAGCAGTGAGTCGGCGGGGCGACACTCTGAGCAGTTCTTC,CASSESAGRHSEQFF
TRBD1,TRBJ2-3,.,TRBV29-1,TGCAACGTTGGAGGACAGGGAAACCAGCCCCAGTATTTT,CNVGGQGNQPQYF
TRBD1,TRBJ1-4,.,TRBV7-2,TGTGCCAGCAGCCAAAGACAGGGCGAAAAACTGTTTTTT,CASSQRQGEKLFF
TRBD1,TRBJ1-2,many,TRBV11-3,TGTGCCAGCAGCCGTACCGGGGGACAGCTGACCTATGGCTACACCTTC,CASSRTGGQLTYGYTF
.,TRBJ1-1,many,TRBV12-5,TGTGCTAGTGGCCCGATGGGCGGGAGTGAAGCTTTCTTT,CASGPMGGSEAFF
TRBD2,TRBJ2-2,many,TRBV12-3/TRBV12-4,TGTGCCAGCAGCTATCCGGGACTAGCGGGAAAAACCGGGGAGCTGTTTTTT,CASSYPGLAGKTGELFF
TRBD2,TRBJ2-2,.,TRBV7-2,TGTGCCAGCAGCTTGGCGGGAGTTGGGCACACCGGGGAGCTGTTTTTT,CASSLAGVGHTGELFF
.,TRBJ1-1,many,TRBV19,TGTGCCAGTAGCTGGGGTCGAGGAGGTACTGAAGCTTTCTTT,CASSWGRGGTEAFF
.,TRBJ2-7,many,TRBV7-2,TGTGCCAGCAGCTTAGATGGTCGGCCGAGCTCCTACGAGCAGTACTTC,CASSLDGRPSSYEQYF
.,TRBJ2-2,.,TRBV7-2,TGTGCCAGCAGTCGACCGGGCTCCCGACCAAAGGAGCTGTTTTTT,CASSRPGSRPKELFF
TRBD2,TRBJ2-3,.,TRBV7-9,TGTGCCAGCAGCTCGGTAGCGGCAGCGGGAACAGATACGCAGTATTTT,CASSSVAAAGTDTQYF
TRBD2,TRBJ2-3,few,TRBV2,TGTGCCAGCAGTGATGGACTAGCGGGCCTCGTCACAGATACGCAGTATTTT,CASSDGLAGLVTDTQYF
TRBD1,TRBJ1-2,many,TRBV7-9,TGTGCCAGCAGCTCGACAGGGACTAACTATGGCTACACCTTC,CASSSTGTNYGYTF
.,TRBJ1-4,.,TRBV10-3,TGTGCCATCAGTGGGGAGGACGAAAAACTGTTTTTT,CAISGEDEKLFF
.,TRBJ2-7,.,TRBV30,TGTGCCTGGAGGGGAGGTGAGTCCTACGAGCAGTACTTC,CAWRGGESYEQYF
.,TRBJ2-2,.,TRBV24-1,TGTGCCACCAGTGACAGGGACAAGGGGGTCACCGGGGAGCTGTTTTTT,CATSDRDKGVTGELFF
.,TRBJ2-7,.,TRBV20-1,TGCAGTGCCCCAGGAGGGGGCGTCATCTCGTACGAGCAGTACTTC,CSAPGGGVISYEQYF
.,TRBJ2-7,many,TRBV6-5,TGTGCCAGCAGGGGTGAAACAGGTGGCAACGAGCAGTACTTC,CASRGETGGNEQYF
TRBD1,TRBJ1-5,many,TRBV20-1,TGCAGTGCTAAAAGCTCAGGGGGCCGCAATCAGCCCCAGCATTTT,CSAKSSGGRNQPQHF
TRBD2,TRBJ2-7,many,TRBV10-3,TGTGCCATCAGAACCGGGACTAGCAATACCTACGAGCAGTACTTC,CAIRTGTSNTYEQYF
TRBD2,TRBJ2-7,.,TRBV7-8,TGTGCCAGCAGCCTCTACCGGACTAGCGGGGGCTCCTACGAGCAGTACTTC,CASSLYRTSGGSYEQYF
.,TRBJ1-2,many,TRBV11-2,TGTGCCAGCAGCTTAGTTTCGGCTAATGTCCACCGGGATAACTATGGCTACACCTTC,CASSLVSANVHRDNYGYTF
TRBD1,TRBJ1-4,.,TRBV10-1,TGCGCCAGCAGTGAGTCACGAGACAGGGTTTTTAATGAAAAACTGTTTTTT,CASSESRDRVFNEKLFF
.,TRBJ1-1,many,TRBV24-1,TGTGCCACCAGTGTGAGTACGAACACTGAAGCTTTCTTT,CATSVSTNTEAFF
.,TRBJ1-5,many,TRBV2,TGTGCCAGCAGCTTAGATTACAATCAGCCCCAGCATTTT,CASSLDYNQPQHF
.,TRBJ2-2,many,TRBV7-2,TGTGCCAGCAGCTTGCGGCCAGGATGGGAGAACACCGGGGAGCTGTTTTTT,CASSLRPGWENTGELFF
.,TRBJ2-3,.,TRBV20-1,TGCAGTGCTACGTCAACTAGCTTTGGGTCCACAGATACGCAGTATTTT,CSATSTSFGSTDTQYF
.,TRBJ2-6,.,TRBV7-9,TGTGCCAGCAGCTACTCGCAGGGGGCCAACGTCCTGACTTTC,CASSYSQGANVLTF
.,TRBJ1-5,many,TRBV29-1,TGCAGCGTTACACAGGGTAACGGGAATCAGCCCCAGCATTTT,CSVTQGNGNQPQHF
.,TRBJ2-7,many,TRBV7-9,TGTGCCAGCAGCTTAGGGGGGGGACAGCGGGCCTACGAGCAGTACTTC,CASSLGGGQRAYEQYF
.,TRBJ2-7,many,TRBV20-1,TGCAGTGCTAGAGCTCGTCACGAGCAGTACTTC,CSARARHEQYF
.,TRBJ2-5,.,TRBV7-9,TGTGCCAGCAGCCCCGGAGGGACTAGTACTACCAGGGGGGAGACCCAGTACTTC,CASSPGGTSTTRGETQYF
.,TRBJ1-2,.,TRBV20-1,TGCAGTGCTAGAGATCAAGGGGTCGGTGGCTACACCTTC,CSARDQGVGGYTF
TRBD1,TRBJ2-5,few,TRBV5-6,TGTGCCAGCAGCTTGGGACAGGGTGATCAGCCCCAGTACTTC,CASSLGQGDQPQYF
TRBD2,TRBJ2-3,.,TRBV5-1,TGCGCCAGCAGCGCTTCGACTAGCCGCACAGATACGCAGTATTTT,CASSASTSRTDTQYF
.,TRBJ1-2,.,TRBV10-3,TGTGCCATCAGTGAACCAGGGGTCGACGGCTACACCTTC,CAISEPGVDGYTF
TRBD1,TRBJ2-4,.,TRBV9,TGTGCCAGCAGCGCCCCGCGGACAGGGGAGATTTCCAAAAACATTCAGTACTTC,CASSAPRTGEISKNIQYF
.,TRBJ2-3,.,TRBV9,TGTGCCAGCAGCGTAGATGATAGCACAGATACGCAGTATTTT,CASSVDDSTDTQYF
.,TRBJ1-4,many,TRBV19,TGTGCCAGTAGTATGAGTGGGGGGCGTGAAAAACTGTTTTTT,CASSMSGGREKLFF
.,TRBJ1-4,.,TRBV19,TGTGCCAGTAGTTCCCCACGGGGTAGGGGTAATGAAAAACTGTTTTTT,CASSSPRGRGNEKLFF
.,TRBJ1-4,many,TRBV12-3/TRBV12-4,TGTGCCAGCACCTTGGGTGGTGAAAAACTGTTTTTT,CASTLGGEKLFF
.,TRBJ2-1,.,TRBV20-1,TGCAGTGCTAGACCCTACTACAATGAGCAGTTCTTC,CSARPYYNEQFF
TRBD1,TRBJ2-1,.,TRBV11-2,TGTGCCAGCAGCCTATTGACCAGGGGGAATGAGCAGTTCTTC,CASSLLTRGNEQFF
TRBD1,TRBJ2-7,many,TRBV7-8,TGTGCCAGCAGCTCCGGGACAGGGTCTTTAATCTTTACCTACGAGCAGTACTTC,CASSSGTGSLIFTYEQYF
.,TRBJ1-4,.,TRBV7-8,TGTGCCAGCAGGCCCGGGGGGAAAAAACTGTTTTTT,CASRPGGKKLFF
.,TRBJ1-1,.,TRBV2,TGTGCCAGCAGAGGGAGCGGCGGGGGGGAAAGTTTGGACACTGAAGCTTTCTTT,CASRGSGGGESLDTEAFF
.,TRBJ2-5,many,TRBV10-2,TGCGCCAGCAGTGAGGGTAGAAGAGAGACCCAGTACTTC,CASSEGRRETQYF
TRBD1,TRBJ2-1,once,TRBV19,TGTGCCAGTAGTCTGAACCCGACAGGGAGTGAGCAGTTCTTC,CASSLNPTGSEQFF
.,TRBJ1-1,many,TRBV25-1,TGTGCCAGCAGACAGGGAACCATCACTGAAGCTTTCTTT,CASRQGTITEAFF
TRBD1,TRBJ1-5,many,TRBV10-3,TGTGCCATCAGTGAACAGGGGGCCAATCAGCCCCAGCATTTT,CAISEQGANQPQHF
TRBD1,TRBJ1-2,few,TRBV20-1,TGCAGTGGCGGACAGGGAGAGTATGGCTACACCTTC,CSGGQGEYGYTF